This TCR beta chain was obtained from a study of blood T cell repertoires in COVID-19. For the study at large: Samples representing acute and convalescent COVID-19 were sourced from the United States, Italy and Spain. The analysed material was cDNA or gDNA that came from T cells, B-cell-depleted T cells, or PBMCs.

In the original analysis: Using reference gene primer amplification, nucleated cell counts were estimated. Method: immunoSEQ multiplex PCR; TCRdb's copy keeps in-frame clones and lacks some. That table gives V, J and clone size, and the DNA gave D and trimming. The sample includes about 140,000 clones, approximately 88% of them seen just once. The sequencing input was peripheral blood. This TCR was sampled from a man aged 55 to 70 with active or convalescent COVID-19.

The DNA of the CDR3 is TGTGCCAGCAGCTTGGACCGGGAGACCCAGTACTTC. Translation gives CASSLDRETQYF. The V gene is TRBV5-4, the J gene TRBJ2-5; D unclear. The CDR3 loop spans 12 amino acids. Trimming took off 0 bases at V and 5 bases at J, with 5 bases between the two ends. The germline CDR1 and CDR2 sequences are SGHNT and YYREEE (reference sequence).